This passage covers 3 T cell receptor beta chains from one sample sequenced in a study of blood T cells in healthy people across ages. For the second PCR, which ran for about 7 to 11 cycles, a sample-barcoded 5' primer and a J-beta primer mix were used. MiXCR, run by TCRdb on the 5' RACE reads, gives a single entry per CDR3 protein. The repertoire consists of more than 1,400,000 distinct CDR3 sequences, with approximately 42% occurring once and the leading ten covering 7.9%. Sequenced: blood. Receptors originate from a woman aged 18-30 years in good health.

The gene calls are TRBV6-6 and TRBJ2-7, with 10 nucleotides matching TRBD1. V lost 5 bases to trimming and J lost 1 base; unmatched junction nucleotides: 8. The CDR3 is made up of 16 amino acids. Germline lookup yields CDR1 MNHNY and CDR2 SVGAGI (reference sequence). CDR3 region: CASSINPGQGSYEQYF. DNA of the CDR3: TGTGCCAGCAGTATCAATCCGGGACAGGGGTCCTACGAGCAGTACTTC.

V gene TRBV28 combines with J gene TRBJ2-1, with TRBD1 matching 8 bases. Germline trimming cut 0 bases from V and 12 bases from J; bases unmatched to any gene: 10. This CDR3 region has 15 residues. Germline V gene data show CDR1 as MDHEN and CDR2 as SYDVKM. The CDR3 nucleotides are TGTGCCAGCAGTTTATGGGCAGGGGGCGAGGATGGGCAGTTCTTC. Translation gives CASSLWAGGEDGQFF. The full variable domain, rest sourced from reference TRBV28 and TRBJ2-1, is DVKVTQSSRYLVKRTGEKVFLECVQDMDHENMFWYRQDPGLGLRLIYFSYDVKMKEKGDIPEGYSVSREKKERFSLILESASTNQTSMYLCASSLWAGGEDGQFFGPGTRLTVL.

The chain links TRBV7-8 to TRBJ2-1; the D gene is possibly TRBD1 (5 bases). The CDR3 length is 15 residues. Trimming removed 6 bases from V and 3 bases from J, with 15 bases in between. Germline V gene data show CDR1 as SGHVS and CDR2 as FQNEAQ. CDR3 protein: CASRVGHDIYNEQFF. CDR3 sequence (DNA): TGTGCCAGCAGGGTAGGACACGATATCTACAATGAGCAGTTCTTC.